The clone carrying this T cell receptor beta chain was seen a handful of times. These data are taken from a study of blood T cells in healthy people across ages. V lost 5 bases and J 7 bases, leaving 12 bases between the germline ends. This CDR3 comprises 12 residues. Germline CDR1 SQVTM, CDR2 ANQGSEA. Sample-barcoded 5' priming and a J-beta primer mix drove a second PCR of roughly 7 to 11 cycles. TCRdb fed the 5' RACE reads into MiXCR, producing one record per CDR3 protein. The data contain fewer than 700,000 distinct CDR3 sequences, 40% to 50% of them singletons. Input material: blood. The chain employs TRBV29-1 and TRBJ2-1, with no clear D. This TCR derives from a man older than 75 in good health. The CDR3 loop is CSVLPLGNEQFF. CDR3 coding DNA: TGCAGCGTTCTTCCGCTGGGTAATGAGCAGTTCTTC.